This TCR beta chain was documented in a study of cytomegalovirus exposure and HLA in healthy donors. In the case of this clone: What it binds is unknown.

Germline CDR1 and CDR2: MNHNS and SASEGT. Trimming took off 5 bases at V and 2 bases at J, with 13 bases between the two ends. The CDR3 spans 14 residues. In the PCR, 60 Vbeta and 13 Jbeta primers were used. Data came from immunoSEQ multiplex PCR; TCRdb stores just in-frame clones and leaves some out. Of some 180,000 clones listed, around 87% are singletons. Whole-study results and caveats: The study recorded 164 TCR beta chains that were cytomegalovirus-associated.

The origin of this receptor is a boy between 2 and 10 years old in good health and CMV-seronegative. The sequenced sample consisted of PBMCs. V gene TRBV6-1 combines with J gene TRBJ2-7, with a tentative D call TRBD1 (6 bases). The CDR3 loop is CASSLDRKTYEQYF. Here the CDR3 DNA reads TGTGCCAGCAGTTTGGACAGAAAAACCTACGAGCAGTACTTC.